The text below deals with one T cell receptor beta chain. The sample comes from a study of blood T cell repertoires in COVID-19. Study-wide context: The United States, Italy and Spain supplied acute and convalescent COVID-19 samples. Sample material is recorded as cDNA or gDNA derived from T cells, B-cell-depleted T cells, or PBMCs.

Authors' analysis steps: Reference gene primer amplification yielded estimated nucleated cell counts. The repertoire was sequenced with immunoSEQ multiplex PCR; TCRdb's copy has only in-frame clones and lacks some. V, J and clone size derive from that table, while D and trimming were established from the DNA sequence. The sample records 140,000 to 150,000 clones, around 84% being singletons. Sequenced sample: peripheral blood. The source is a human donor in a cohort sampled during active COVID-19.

The CDR3 sequence is CASGLAGAGELFF. CDR3 DNA sequence: TGTGCCAGCGGACTAGCGGGGGCCGGGGAGCTGTTTTTT. The chain joins TRBV27 to TRBJ2-2, with 13 bases fitting TRBD2. CDR1 and CDR2 (germline): MNHEY, SMNVEV (reference sequence). The CDR3 spans 13 residues. Trimming cost V 8 bases and J 6 bases; bases outside gene matches: 0.